This entry is about one TCR beta chain. Its specificity is unknown. The CDR3 length is 17 residues. Trimming shortened V by 8 bases and J by 6 bases, and 23 bases separated the two germline ends. Germline-derived CDR1 and CDR2 are SNHLY and FYNNEI. The sample originates from a study of shared clonotypes between healthy human individuals. Looking at the study overall: Donor composition was a couple of women and a few men, aged 18 to 49. Every donor yielded three CD4 naive, three CD4 memory, two CD8 naive and one CD8 memory plate.

Whole-study findings and limits: Specimens sampled were limited to blood, with tissue repertoires likely differing.

Produced via immunoSEQ multiplex PCR; TCRdb's table is partial and in-frame only. The sample shows roughly 2.1 million clones, roughly 91% of them seen only once. Terminally differentiated effector memory CD45RA+ cells were left out of the naive CD8 fraction, which was CD45RO-negative and positively selected for CCR7. Sequencing was carried out using naive CD8+ T cells from PBMCs. The chain recombines TRBV2 with TRBJ1-6; a weak D match, TRBD1 (5 bases). This TCR was recovered from a man aged 18 to 35 in good health. Some clones in this sample may be carry-over from other donors' samples. CDR3 DNA: TGTGCCAGCGGAACCGGGGGGACCGTGACCGCTAATTCACCCCTCCACTTT. Protein: CASGTGGTVTANSPLHF.